Below are 18 T cell receptor beta chains sequenced from a single sample in a study of control samples from healthy donors and cancer patients. The assay was immunoSEQ multiplex PCR, and TCRdb's table has in-frame clones only and misses some. The sample yields around 200,000 clones, just under 95% seen once. Input material: blood. Source of these receptors: a man in his fifties in good health.

J is TRBJ2-5 and V is TRBV2; 7 nucleotides align to TRBD2. There are 12 residues in the CDR3. V shed 8 bases and J 4 bases; nucleotides not matched to a gene: 4. Germline-derived CDR1 and CDR2 are SNHLY and FYNNEI. The CDR3 sequence is CASERGRETQYF. For the CDR3, the DNA is TGTGCCAGCGAGCGGGGTCGAGAGACCCAGTACTTC. Using reference TRBV2 and TRBJ2-5 for the parts outside the CDR3, the full variable domain is EPEVTQTPSHQVTQMGQEVILRCVPISNHLYFYWYRQILGQKVEFLVSFYNNEISEKSEIFDDQFSVERPDGSNFTLKIRSTKLEDSAMYFCASERGRETQYFGPGTRLLVL.

V usage is TRBV27 and J usage is TRBJ2-7; 8 positions agree with TRBD2. V trimming: 11 bases; J trimming: 4 bases; junction bases outside the gene matches: 7. Germline lookup yields CDR1 MNHEY and CDR2 SMNVEV (reference sequence). The CDR3 covers 12 residues. The CDR3 region is CAVREGKYEQYV. In DNA, the CDR3 is TGTGCCGTACGGGAGGGAAAGTACGAGCAGTACGTC.

The chain is built from TRBV5-1 and TRBJ2-3; TRBD1 aligns across 7 bases. The CDR3 is 18 amino acids. V lost 0 bases to trimming and J lost 2 bases; unmatched junction nucleotides: 12. Germline V gives CDR1 SGHRS, CDR2 YFSETQ. CDR3 amino acids: CASSLARMTGLFTDTQYF. The CDR3 nucleotides are TGCGCCAGCAGCTTGGCGCGGATGACAGGGCTTTTCACAGATACGCAGTATTTT.

This rearrangement joins TRBV19 to TRBJ2-7; no firm D call. The CDR3 runs to 13 residues. Deletions cut 3 bases from V and 3 bases from J, with 9 bases between. From germline, CDR1 is LNHDA and CDR2 SQIVND (reference sequence). The CDR3 region is CASSMGTNYEQYF. The CDR3 DNA reads as TGTGCCAGTAGTATGGGAACCAACTACGAGCAGTACTTC.

V gene TRBV5-5 combines with J gene TRBJ1-2; D is undetermined. V lost 7 bases and J lost 8, with 18 bases in between. Germline V gives CDR1 SGHKS, CDR2 YYEKEE (reference sequence). The length of the CDR3 is 13 residues. For the CDR3, the DNA is TGTGCCAGCGTACCTCTAACACACCAAGGCTACACCTTC. It encodes CASVPLTHQGYTF.

The chain has TRBV18 and TRBJ2-6, with a weak D call TRBD1 (6 bases). Germline V gene lookup returns CDR1 KGHSH and CDR2 LQKENI. V was trimmed by 4 bases and J by 0 bases, leaving 16 bases between them. This CDR3 is 18 amino acids long. CDR3 nucleotides: TGTGCCAGCTCACGGGACGGGACAAGATTCTCTGGGGCCAACGTCCTGACTTTC. Amino acids: CASSRDGTRFSGANVLTF. Full variable domain (outside the CDR3, taken from reference TRBV18 and TRBJ2-6): NAGVMQNPRHLVRRRGQEARLRCSPMKGHSHVYWYRQLPEEGLKFMVYLQKENIIDESGMPKERFSAEFPKEGPSILRIQQVVRGDSAAYFCASSRDGTRFSGANVLTFGAGSRLTVL.

The CDR3 nucleotides read TGCAGCGTTGAGGTAGCCAAAAACATTCAGTACTTC. Protein: CSVEVAKNIQYF. The chain recombines TRBV29-1 with TRBJ2-4; D ambiguous. Germline CDR1 is SQVTM and CDR2 is ANQGSEA. The length of the CDR3 is 12 residues. The V gene lost 3 bases and the J gene lost 0 bases, with 3 bases spanning the gap.

This clone showed up just once. The J gene is TRBJ2-6, the V gene TRBV19; TRBD1 or TRBD2 may be the D gene (5 bases each). This CDR3 region has 17 residues. V lost 7 bases, J lost 4 bases, and 20 bases lay in between. Germline assignment: CDR1 LNHDA and CDR2 SQIVND (reference sequence). CDR3 DNA: TGTGCCAGTAACCCCCCAGGGCGGGTTCCCGGGGCCAACGTCCTGACTTTC. Translating it yields CASNPPGRVPGANVLTF. Drawing the rest from reference TRBV19 and TRBJ2-6, the complete variable domain is DGGITQSPKYLFRKEGQNVTLSCEQNLNHDAMYWYRQDPGQGLRLIYYSQIVNDFQKGDIAEGYSVSREKKESFPLTVTSAQKNPTAFYLCASNPPGRVPGANVLTFGAGSRLTVL.

J is TRBJ1-4 and V is TRBV19; D is possibly TRBD1 (5 bases). CDR1 and CDR2 (germline): LNHDA, SQIVND (reference sequence). V lost 6 bases to trimming and J lost 0 bases, with 11 bases between them. The CDR3 runs 15 residues. The CDR3 bases are TGTGCCAGTAGATCACAGACAGCAACTAATGAAAAACTGTTTTTT. It codes for CASRSQTATNEKLFF. Full variable domain (rest looked up from reference TRBV19 and TRBJ1-4): DGGITQSPKYLFRKEGQNVTLSCEQNLNHDAMYWYRQDPGQGLRLIYYSQIVNDFQKGDIAEGYSVSREKKESFPLTVTSAQKNPTAFYLCASRSQTATNEKLFFGSGTQLSVL.

The gene calls are TRBV29-1 and TRBJ1-2; TRBD1 matches at 8 bases. This CDR3 is 15 amino acids long. V gave up 7 bases and J gave up 4 bases; unmatched junction bases: 14. The germline V gene encodes CDR1 SQVTM and CDR2 ANQGSEA. CDR3 loop: CSAPIKGQAGYGYTF. CDR3 sequence (DNA): TGCAGCGCCCCGATCAAGGGACAGGCCGGCTATGGCTACACCTTC.

J is TRBJ2-1 and V is TRBV6-2 or TRBV6-3, with a possible D match to TRBD2 (6 bases). Germline V gene data show CDR1 as MNHEY and CDR2 as SVGEGT. The CDR3 is 15 residues long. V gave up 5 bases and J gave up 3 bases, with 14 bases separating them. CDR3 loop: CASSNSGAFYNEQFF. CDR3 DNA sequence: TGTGCCAGCAGTAATAGCGGAGCCTTCTACAATGAGCAGTTCTTC.

The chain recombines TRBV7-9 with TRBJ1-1, with unresolved D. The CDR3 extends over 12 amino acids. The germline V and J ends were trimmed by 7 bases and 1 base, with 7 bases remaining between them. Germline V lookup: CDR1 SEHNR, CDR2 FQNEAQ (reference sequence). CDR3 amino acids: CASIRENTEAFF. The CDR3, as DNA: TGTGCCAGCATCAGAGAGAACACTGAAGCTTTCTTT.

A word on this clone: Additional DNA sequences in this sample encode the identical CDR3. The chain couples TRBV28 to TRBJ1-2; a weak D match, TRBD1 (5 bases). V lost 5 bases and J 4 bases, leaving 14 bases between the germline ends. This CDR3 has 14 amino acids. The germline gives CDR1 MDHEN, CDR2 SYDVKM. The DNA of the CDR3 is TGTGCCAGCAGTCTCCCTGGGGGGGGCTATGGCTACACCTTC. This gives the protein CASSLPGGGYGYTF.

This clone was detected ten times or more. V and J are TRBV11-3 and TRBJ1-3, with D perhaps matching TRBD1 (5 bases). The ends were cut back, 5 bases at V and 3 bases at J, with 8 bases in the middle. CDR1 is SGHNT and CDR2 is YENEEA in the germline V gene. The length of the CDR3 is 13 residues. CDR3 nucleotide sequence: TGTGCCAGCAGCGACAGCCATGGAAACACCATATATTTT. Encoded protein: CASSDSHGNTIYF.

This clone came up once. V and J are TRBV7-8 and TRBJ1-5, with D uncertain. The length of the CDR3 is 17 residues. The germline CDR1 and CDR2 sequences are SGHVS and FQNEAQ. Trimming took 2 bases from V and 0 from J, leaving 14 bases between them. CDR3 loop: CASSLHSLFFSNQPQHF. The CDR3 DNA is TGTGCCAGCAGCTTACATTCCCTGTTTTTTAGCAATCAGCCCCAGCATTTT.

The chain recombines TRBV18 with TRBJ1-4; 7 bases map to TRBD1. The V gene's germline CDR1 is KGHSH and CDR2 LQKENI. Trimming removed 4 bases from V and 5 bases from J; junction bases left unmatched: 10. There are 16 residues in the CDR3. The CDR3, as DNA: TGTGCCAGCTCACGGAGCGTCCAGGGGGGGAATGAAAAACTGTTTTTT. Protein: CASSRSVQGGNEKLFF.

This clone was detected a few times. This sequence joins TRBV5-6 and TRBJ2-7; 7 bases map to TRBD1. Germline V lookup: CDR1 SGHDT, CDR2 YYEEEE. Losses at the gene ends were 0 bases for V and 1 base for J; bases not matched to a gene: 7. The CDR3 totals 16 residues. As DNA, the CDR3 is TGTGCCAGCAGCTTGGTTAAGGGGGCAGAGTCCTACGAGCAGTACTTC. It is translated as CASSLVKGAESYEQYF. The entire variable domain, with the rest obtained from reference TRBV5-6 and TRBJ2-7, is as follows: DAGVTQSPTHLIKTRGQQVTLRCSPKSGHDTVSWYQQALGQGPQFIFQYYEEEERQRGNFPDRFSGHQFPNYSSELNVNALLLGDSALYLCASSLVKGAESYEQYFGPGTRLTVT.

This chain connects TRBV29-1 to TRBJ2-1, with 9 bases identical to TRBD2. The germline V gene encodes CDR1 SQVTM and CDR2 ANQGSEA. Trimming removed 6 bases from V and 0 bases from J; junction bases left unmatched: 21. The CDR3 runs to 20 residues. CDR3 amino acids: CSVLGRTAGGVMSSYNEQFF. The CDR3 nucleotides read TGCAGCGTCCTAGGGAGAACAGCGGGGGGAGTAATGAGCTCCTACAATGAGCAGTTCTTC.